Below are 5 T cell receptor beta chains sequenced from a single sample in a study of sequential checkpoint blockade in melanoma. Treatment meaning: randomized to nivolumab then ipilimumab (arm A) or the reverse (arm B). Method: immunoSEQ multiplex PCR; TCRdb's copy keeps in-frame clones and lacks some. The sample contains under 40,000 clones, about 88% of which appear only once. The sequencing here drew on CD8+ T cells sorted from blood (inferred from file names), taken from a patient given nivolumab and ipilimumab in sequence. Source of these receptors: a human donor with melanoma.

V and J are TRBV29-1 and TRBJ2-2; D may be TRBD2 (5 bases). Germline V gene lookup returns CDR1 SQVTM and CDR2 ANQGSEA. There are 13 residues in the CDR3. With 3 bases removed from V and 3 bases from J, the gap between germline ends came to 8 bases. In DNA form, the CDR3 reads TGCAGCGTTGAGACTACAGACACCGGGGAGCTGTTTTTT. The encoded protein is CSVETTDTGELFF.

The chain carries TRBV4-2 and TRBJ1-1, with TRBD1 matching over 8 bases. CDR1 and CDR2 (germline): LGHNA, YNFKEQ. The CDR3 is 18 residues long. V dropped 4 bases and J dropped 3; count of bases not matched to a gene: 16. The CDR3 DNA reads as TGTGCCAGCAGCCCCTTCGGAACAGGGGGTATAAAGGACACTGAAGCTTTCTTT. It is translated as CASSPFGTGGIKDTEAFF.

With respect to this clone: Other DNA sequences in this sample translate to the same CDR3. CDR3 in amino acids: CSVEQGRAGNTIYF. The CDR3 DNA reads as TGCAGCGTAGAACAGGGCAGAGCTGGAAACACCATATATTTT. The chain has TRBV29-1 and TRBJ1-3; maybe TRBD1 (6 bases). This CDR3 contains 14 residues. The germline V gene encodes CDR1 SQVTM and CDR2 ANQGSEA. The V end was cut by 6 bases, the J end by 2 bases, with 14 bases between.

V is TRBV27 and J is TRBJ2-3, with 8 bases lining up with TRBD2. Unmatched junction bases numbered 10, after V lost 8 bases and J lost 6 bases. This CDR3 has 14 residues. Germline CDR1 reads MNHEY; CDR2 reads SMNVEV (reference sequence). Here the CDR3 reads CASRRGGFGDTQYF. The CDR3 DNA is TGTGCCAGCCGCCGGGGGGGCTTTGGGGATACGCAGTATTTT.

The chain combines TRBV28 with TRBJ2-7; a possible D gene is TRBD1 (6 bases). This CDR3 contains 15 residues. CDR1 MDHEN and CDR2 SYDVKM come from the germline V gene. V was shortened by 4 bases and J by 3 bases, with 16 bases between the two germline ends. Written as DNA, the CDR3 is TGTGCCAGCAGTTCCAGACGAACAGGGAACTACGAGCAGTACTTC. Protein sequence: CASSSRRTGNYEQYF. Complete variable domain (other parts from reference TRBV28 and TRBJ2-7): DVKVTQSSRYLVKRTGEKVFLECVQDMDHENMFWYRQDPGLGLRLIYFSYDVKMKEKGDIPEGYSVSREKKERFSLILESASTNQTSMYLCASSSRRTGNYEQYFGPGTRLTVT.